What follows are 5 T cell receptor beta chains derived from one specimen sequenced in a study of Ad26.COV2.S vaccination and SARS-CoV-2 variants. Treatment: some 20 received Ad26.COV2.S at low or high dose, single or two shots; about 5 received placebo; per-sample allocation not given. Each sample was drawn 63 days after the first injection (of vaccine or placebo). Only in-frame clones appear in the TCRdb table, and some are missing; sequencing was by immunoSEQ multiplex PCR. The sample shows around 300,000 clones, approximately 90% of them seen only once. This material consisted of peripheral blood, taken in a trial of Ad26.COV2.S vaccine versus placebo. Every receptor here comes from a person between 18 and 60 years old who received the Ad26.COV2.S COVID-19 vaccine or a placebo.

For this clone: Germline is not matched at one junction end, which may reflect a read error. The chain links TRBV2 to TRBJ2-3; the D is unclear. Germline CDR1 is SNHLY and CDR2 is FYNNEI. There are 13 residues in the CDR3. In nucleotides, the CDR3 is TGTGCCAGCAGCCCTAACCCATCAGATACGCAGTATTTC. The encoded protein is CASSPNPSDTQYF. Complete variable domain (other parts from reference TRBV2 and TRBJ2-3): EPEVTQTPSHQVTQMGQEVILRCVPISNHLYFYWYRQILGQKVEFLVSFYNNEISEKSEIFDDQFSVERPDGSNFTLKIRSTKLEDSAMYFCASSPNPSDTQYFGPGTRLTVL.

This chain links TRBV30 with TRBJ2-7, with a weak D call TRBD1 (6 bases). Germline CDR1 and CDR2: GTSNPN and SVGIG (reference sequence). The ends were cut back, 3 bases at V and 0 bases at J, with 9 bases in the middle. The CDR3 totals 13 residues. CDR3 in amino acids: CAWSKGDSYEQYF. CDR3 sequence (DNA): TGTGCCTGGAGCAAGGGGGACTCCTACGAGCAGTACTTC.

The chain joins TRBV19 to TRBJ2-1, with 8 bases fitting TRBD2. The CDR3 has 17 amino acids. Germline V gene sequence: CDR1 LNHDA, CDR2 SQIVND (reference sequence). The J segment lost 0 bases and the V segment lost 1 base, leaving 5 bases of the junction unmatched. CDR3 protein: CASSIVWAGGSYNEQFF. CDR3 sequence (DNA): TGTGCCAGTAGTATAGTCTGGGCGGGAGGCTCCTACAATGAGCAGTTCTTC. Looking up the rest from reference TRBV19 and TRBJ2-1 gives the full variable domain: DGGITQSPKYLFRKEGQNVTLSCEQNLNHDAMYWYRQDPGQGLRLIYYSQIVNDFQKGDIAEGYSVSREKKESFPLTVTSAQKNPTAFYLCASSIVWAGGSYNEQFFGPGTRLTVL.

The table lists this clone with a count of one. CDR3 bases: TGTGCCAGTAGTCTATGGACAGGGCGGGAGTATGGCTACACCTTC. It specifies CASSLWTGREYGYTF. V is TRBV19 and J is TRBJ1-2, with 8 positions matching TRBD1. Germline-derived CDR1 and CDR2 are LNHDA and SQIVND (reference sequence). The V and J ends lost 5 bases and 5 bases, in that order; junction bases with no gene match: 10. This CDR3 has 15 residues.

There are many counts of this clone. The chain is built from TRBV2 and TRBJ2-7, with a possible D match to TRBD2 (6 bases). Germline loops: CDR1 SNHLY, CDR2 FYNNEI. This CDR3 is 13 amino acids long. Trimming took off 8 bases at V and 0 bases at J, with 11 bases between the two ends. The CDR3 protein is CASGGVGSYEQYF. The CDR3 DNA is TGTGCCAGCGGAGGGGTGGGCTCCTACGAGCAGTACTTC.